What follows are 14 T cell receptor beta chains derived from one specimen sequenced in a study of blood T cell repertoires in COVID-19. Generated by immunoSEQ multiplex PCR, the TCRdb table keeps only in-frame clones and is missing some. Here the sample spans 300,000 to 350,000 clones, roughly 90% being singletons. The sequenced sample consisted of peripheral blood. The origin of the receptors is a woman aged 60-75 years with COVID-19, enrolled during active disease.

The chain carries TRBV11-2 and TRBJ1-2, with 7 bases lining up with TRBD1. The V gene end was trimmed by 5 bases and the J gene end by 7 bases; junction bases not matched to a gene: 16. CDR3 length: 16 residues. The germline V gene encodes CDR1 SGHAT and CDR2 FQNNGV. The CDR3 loop is CASSHLGQEVLSGYTF. Here the CDR3 DNA reads TGTGCCAGCAGCCACCTCGGACAGGAGGTTTTGTCTGGCTACACCTTC.

The table lists this clone with a few counts. V usage is TRBV7-9 and J usage is TRBJ2-2, with 16 bases fitting TRBD2. Germline values: CDR1 SEHNR, CDR2 FQNEAQ (reference sequence). CDR3 length: 18 residues. V lost 5 bases, J lost 6 bases, and 9 bases stayed unmatched. The CDR3 nucleotides read TGTGCCAGCAGCCGGGCCGGGACTAGCGGGGGGGCCGCCGGGGAGCTGTTTTTT. It encodes CASSRAGTSGGAAGELFF.

The J gene is TRBJ1-6, the V gene TRBV19; D might be TRBD1 (5 bases). CDR1 LNHDA and CDR2 SQIVND come from the germline V gene (reference sequence). This CDR3 comprises 14 residues. Trimming cost V 4 bases and J 10 bases, with 14 bases left between them. CDR3 region: CASSKDGARSPLHF. As DNA, the CDR3 is TGTGCCAGTAGTAAGGATGGGGCAAGGTCACCCCTCCACTTT.

The chain uses TRBV30 and TRBJ1-5, with 9 nucleotides matching TRBD1. Germline lookup yields CDR1 GTSNPN and CDR2 SVGIG (reference sequence). The J segment lost 9 bases and the V segment lost 1 base, leaving 4 bases of the junction unmatched. CDR3 length equals 13 residues. CDR3 protein: CAWSGQGVSPQHF. The CDR3 bases are TGTGCCTGGAGTGGACAGGGGGTTTCGCCCCAGCATTTT.

This chain uses TRBV5-1 with TRBJ2-1; TRBD1 matches 7 bases. The CDR3 has 16 residues. The V gene end was trimmed by 4 bases and the J gene end by 3 bases; junction bases not matched to a gene: 10. CDR1 and CDR2 (germline): SGHRS, YFSETQ. The chain's CDR3 is CASSRQTGTDYNEQFF. The DNA for the CDR3 is TGCGCCAGCAGCAGACAAACCGGGACAGACTACAATGAGCAGTTCTTC.

The V call is TRBV5-1, the J call TRBJ2-7; D is uncertain. V gave up 0 bases and J gave up 7 bases, with 8 bases separating them. The CDR3 totals 12 residues. Germline CDR1 is SGHRS and CDR2 is YFSETQ. The CDR3 reads CASSLVPGEQYF. The CDR3 DNA follows: TGCGCCAGCAGCTTGGTTCCCGGGGAGCAGTACTTC.

V is TRBV30 and J is TRBJ2-7, with D possibly being TRBD1 (6 bases). V dropped 2 bases and J dropped 4 bases, with 18 bases sitting between them. This CDR3 contains 15 residues. Germline V CDR1 and CDR2: GTSNPN, SVGIG (reference sequence). CDR3 bases: TGTGCCTGGAGTCGTTCTCACCAGGGGTTGTACGAGCAGTACTTC. Protein sequence: CAWSRSHQGLYEQYF.

The table lists this clone with a count of one. V usage is TRBV6-6 and J usage is TRBJ1-3; D is perhaps TRBD1 (6 bases). Trimming removed 4 bases from V and 4 bases from J, with 14 bases in between. Germline V gene sequence: CDR1 MNHNY, CDR2 SVGAGI (reference sequence). CDR3 size: 15 residues. The DNA of the CDR3 is TGTGCCAGCAGTTCCAGGACAGCCTTAGGAAACACCATATATTTT. Its protein product is CASSSRTALGNTIYF.

The V and J genes are TRBV7-9 and TRBJ2-1; the match to TRBD2 covers 11 bases. CDR1 and CDR2 (germline): SEHNR, FQNEAQ (reference sequence). The CDR3 has 18 amino acids. With V trimmed by 5 bases and J by 0 bases, 9 bases remained unmatched. The CDR3 DNA reads as TGTGCCAGCAGCCCCACTAGCGGGGGCCCGAGCTCCTACAATGAGCAGTTCTTC. Amino acids: CASSPTSGGPSSYNEQFF.

The chain has TRBV7-3 and TRBJ1-5; no definite D call. Germline V lookup: CDR1 SGHTA, CDR2 FQGTGA. This CDR3 comprises 13 residues. Trimming took 4 bases from V and 5 from J, leaving 9 bases between them. In nucleotides, the CDR3 is TGTGCCAGCAGCTATGCCCCGGATCAGCCCCAGCATTTT. Protein: CASSYAPDQPQHF. Drawing the rest from reference TRBV7-3 and TRBJ1-5, the complete variable domain is GAGVSQTPSNKVTEKGKYVELRCDPISGHTALYWYRQSLGQGPEFLIYFQGTGAADDSGLPNDRFFAVRPEGSVSTLKIQRTERGDSAVYLCASSYAPDQPQHFGDGTRLSIL.

The rearrangement joins TRBV7-9 to TRBJ2-3; D may be TRBD1 (5 bases). The germline CDR1 and CDR2 sequences are SEHNR and FQNEAQ (reference sequence). V was shortened by 0 bases and J by 4 bases, with 14 bases between the two germline ends. The CDR3 runs to 16 residues. The CDR3 DNA reads as TGTGCCAGCAGCTTAGCGTTTGGCAGGGAATCAGATACGCAGTATTTT. This gives the protein CASSLAFGRESDTQYF.

This chain links TRBV19 with TRBJ1-2, with D perhaps matching TRBD1 (5 bases). V was trimmed by 5 bases and J by 5 bases, leaving 18 bases between them. This CDR3 is 15 amino acids long. Germline CDR1 LNHDA, CDR2 SQIVND (reference sequence). CDR3 DNA: TGTGCCAGTAGTTTCAGGGCATATGAAGGGTATGGCTACACCTTC. It codes for CASSFRAYEGYGYTF.

The chain links TRBV7-6 to TRBJ1-6; D uncertain. The V gene's germline CDR1 is SGHVS and CDR2 FNYEAQ. Trimming cost V 2 bases and J 1 base, with 6 bases left between them. The CDR3 runs 15 residues. This chain's CDR3 is CASSLSGSYNSPLHF. DNA for the CDR3: TGTGCCAGCAGCTTAAGCGGGTCCTATAATTCACCCCTCCACTTT.

The chain uses TRBV6-1 and TRBJ2-3; 11 bases align to TRBD2. Trimming removed 4 bases from V and 0 bases from J; junction bases left unmatched: 3. Germline-derived CDR1 and CDR2 are MNHNS and SASEGT. The CDR3 contains 16 residues. The CDR3 here is CASSARLAGSTDTQYF. The CDR3 bases are TGTGCCAGCAGTGCTAGACTAGCGGGGAGCACAGATACGCAGTATTTT.